This is a list of T cell receptor beta chains from one sample in a study of T cell responses to AZD1222 COVID-19 vaccine. Data came from immunoSEQ multiplex PCR; TCRdb stores just in-frame clones and leaves some out. Altogether about 150,000 clones are present, under 95% being singletons, with the ten largest covering approximately 17%. The sequences come from peripheral blood, collected on day 0 of AZD1222 vaccination. Receptors were obtained from an adult in good health. CDR3s include the opening cysteine and the closing phenylalanine or tryptophan. Fields, in order: V gene, clone size, J gene, CDR3 length, D gene, CDR3 protein, CDR3 DNA. The D gene is left open where the match is weak. Part of the rows lack a size; the others show once, few, many or a class for expanded clones.

V gene: TRBV30; clone size: .; J gene: TRBJ1-2; CDR3 length: 12; D gene: .; CDR3 protein: CAWSVAVYGYTF; CDR3 DNA: TGTGCCTGGAGTGTAGCGGTCTATGGCTACACCTTC
V gene: TRBV6-2/TRBV6-3; clone size: .; J gene: TRBJ1-1; CDR3 length: 16; D gene: .; CDR3 protein: CASTPWVAGPNTEAFF; CDR3 DNA: TGTGCCAGCACCCCATGGGTAGCGGGGCCGAACACTGAAGCTTTCTTT
V gene: TRBV14; clone size: .; J gene: TRBJ1-6; CDR3 length: 14; D gene: .; CDR3 protein: CASSHAGYNSPLHF; CDR3 DNA: TGTGCCAGCAGCCACGCGGGGTATAATTCACCCCTCCACTTT
V gene: TRBV19; clone size: .; J gene: TRBJ1-1; CDR3 length: 14; D gene: .; CDR3 protein: CASSRFGGDTEAFF; CDR3 DNA: TGTGCCAGTAGTCGATTCGGGGGAGACACTGAAGCTTTCTTT
V gene: TRBV29-1; clone size: .; J gene: TRBJ2-2; CDR3 length: 12; D gene: .; CDR3 protein: CSVGENTGELFF; CDR3 DNA: TGCAGCGTTGGAGAGAACACCGGGGAGCTGTTTTTT
V gene: TRBV7-2; clone size: .; J gene: TRBJ1-6; CDR3 length: 16; D gene: .; CDR3 protein: CASSLFRGSYNSPLHF; CDR3 DNA: TGTGCCAGCAGCTTGTTCCGAGGGTCCTATAATTCACCCCTCCACTTT
V gene: TRBV3-1/TRBV3-2; clone size: .; J gene: TRBJ2-7; CDR3 length: 14; D gene: .; CDR3 protein: CASSQDSLSYEQYF; CDR3 DNA: TGTGCCAGCAGCCAAGACTCACTTTCCTACGAGCAGTACTTC
V gene: TRBV5-1; clone size: once; J gene: TRBJ2-3; CDR3 length: 15; D gene: .; CDR3 protein: CASSLDALGTDTQYF; CDR3 DNA: TGCGCCAGCAGCTTGGACGCCTTGGGCACAGATACGCAGTATTTT
V gene: TRBV5-1; clone size: .; J gene: TRBJ1-1; CDR3 length: 16; D gene: .; CDR3 protein: CASSLAVRRVNTEAFF; CDR3 DNA: TGCGCCAGCAGCTTGGCCGTACGCAGGGTTAACACTGAAGCTTTCTTT
V gene: TRBV3-1/TRBV3-2; clone size: .; J gene: TRBJ1-2; CDR3 length: 14; D gene: .; CDR3 protein: CASSQLMGADGYTF; CDR3 DNA: TGTGCCAGCAGCCAACTCATGGGGGCGGATGGCTACACCTTC
V gene: TRBV18; clone size: once; J gene: TRBJ2-7; CDR3 length: 16; D gene: TRBD2; CDR3 protein: CASSPGTSGTSYEQYF; CDR3 DNA: TGTGCCAGCTCACCCGGGACTAGCGGGACCTCCTACGAGCAGTACTTC
V gene: TRBV3-1/TRBV3-2; clone size: .; J gene: TRBJ2-1; CDR3 length: 14; D gene: .; CDR3 protein: CASSQERVLNEQFF; CDR3 DNA: TGTGCCAGCAGCCAAGAGCGGGTGCTCAATGAGCAGTTCTTC
V gene: TRBV2; clone size: .; J gene: TRBJ2-1; CDR3 length: 15; D gene: TRBD1; CDR3 protein: CASSEEGAAYNEQFF; CDR3 DNA: TGTGCCAGCAGTGAAGAGGGGGCAGCCTACAATGAGCAGTTCTTC
V gene: TRBV10-3; clone size: once; J gene: TRBJ1-1; CDR3 length: 12; D gene: .; CDR3 protein: CAIGKGNTEAFF; CDR3 DNA: TGTGCCATCGGAAAGGGGAACACTGAAGCTTTCTTT
V gene: TRBV27; clone size: .; J gene: TRBJ1-4; CDR3 length: 11; D gene: .; CDR3 protein: CASSYGGKLFF; CDR3 DNA: TGTGCCAGCAGTTACGGGGGAAAACTGTTTTTT
V gene: TRBV4-3; clone size: .; J gene: TRBJ2-5; CDR3 length: 13; D gene: .; CDR3 protein: CASSRAVGETQYF; CDR3 DNA: TGCGCCAGCAGCCGGGCAGTGGGAGAGACCCAGTACTTC
V gene: TRBV7-8; clone size: .; J gene: TRBJ1-5; CDR3 length: 18; D gene: TRBD1; CDR3 protein: CASSLAQLRQGIYQPQHF; CDR3 DNA: TGTGCCAGCAGCTTAGCGCAGTTAAGACAGGGGATCTATCAGCCCCAGCATTTT
V gene: TRBV30; clone size: few; J gene: TRBJ1-2; CDR3 length: 15; D gene: TRBD1; CDR3 protein: CAWSTGAVSFYGYTF; CDR3 DNA: TGTGCCTGGAGCACAGGGGCCGTTTCTTTCTATGGCTACACCTTC
V gene: TRBV7-2; clone size: .; J gene: TRBJ2-7; CDR3 length: 14; D gene: .; CDR3 protein: CASSSHMQGGEQYF; CDR3 DNA: TGTGCCAGCAGCTCCCACATGCAGGGGGGGGAACAGTACTTC
V gene: TRBV19; clone size: .; J gene: TRBJ1-4; CDR3 length: 16; D gene: .; CDR3 protein: CASSIPPPLTDEKLFF; CDR3 DNA: TGTGCCAGTAGCATTCCTCCCCCCTTGACGGATGAAAAACTGTTTTTT
V gene: TRBV30; clone size: .; J gene: TRBJ1-2; CDR3 length: 15; D gene: .; CDR3 protein: CAWSVPGAFPYGYTF; CDR3 DNA: TGTGCCTGGAGTGTACCAGGGGCGTTCCCCTATGGCTACACCTTC
V gene: TRBV18; clone size: .; J gene: TRBJ1-3; CDR3 length: 16; D gene: TRBD1; CDR3 protein: CASSPEPQGSGNTIYF; CDR3 DNA: TGTGCCAGCTCACCAGAGCCACAGGGGTCTGGAAACACCATATATTTT
V gene: TRBV7-3; clone size: .; J gene: TRBJ1-1; CDR3 length: 14; D gene: TRBD1; CDR3 protein: CASSYRQGGGEAFF; CDR3 DNA: TGTGCCAGCAGCTACCGACAGGGAGGTGGTGAAGCTTTCTTT
V gene: TRBV5-1; clone size: .; J gene: TRBJ1-4; CDR3 length: 15; D gene: .; CDR3 protein: CASSLMDSWNEKLFF; CDR3 DNA: TGCGCCAGCAGCTTGATGGACAGTTGGAATGAAAAACTGTTTTTT
V gene: TRBV9; clone size: .; J gene: TRBJ2-1; CDR3 length: 16; D gene: .; CDR3 protein: CASTPAGRGSYNEQFF; CDR3 DNA: TGTGCCAGCACCCCAGCCGGGCGCGGCTCCTACAATGAGCAGTTCTTC
V gene: TRBV5-1; clone size: .; J gene: TRBJ2-2; CDR3 length: 20; D gene: .; CDR3 protein: CASSLFSVGGLAANTGELFF; CDR3 DNA: TGCGCCAGCAGCTTGTTTTCGGTTGGAGGCCTAGCAGCTAACACCGGGGAGCTGTTTTTT
V gene: TRBV5-1; clone size: .; J gene: TRBJ2-1; CDR3 length: 14; D gene: .; CDR3 protein: CASADANSYNEQFF; CDR3 DNA: TGCGCCAGCGCTGACGCTAACTCCTACAATGAGCAGTTCTTC
V gene: TRBV9; clone size: .; J gene: TRBJ1-2; CDR3 length: 15; D gene: .; CDR3 protein: CASSVALLRGYGYTF; CDR3 DNA: TGTGCCAGCAGCGTAGCCCTGTTGAGGGGCTATGGCTACACCTTC
V gene: TRBV4-2; clone size: .; J gene: TRBJ1-3; CDR3 length: 16; D gene: TRBD1; CDR3 protein: CASSPFDRENGNTIYF; CDR3 DNA: TGTGCCAGCAGCCCCTTCGACAGGGAGAATGGAAACACCATATATTTT
V gene: TRBV24-1; clone size: .; J gene: TRBJ2-5; CDR3 length: 13; D gene: TRBD1; CDR3 protein: CATVRTGEETQYF; CDR3 DNA: TGTGCCACCGTTAGAACAGGGGAAGAGACCCAGTACTTC
V gene: TRBV10-3; clone size: .; J gene: TRBJ2-7; CDR3 length: 12; D gene: .; CDR3 protein: CAVSRGLYEQYF; CDR3 DNA: TGTGCCGTTAGCCGGGGGCTATACGAGCAGTACTTC
V gene: TRBV7-6; clone size: once; J gene: TRBJ1-4; CDR3 length: 14; D gene: .; CDR3 protein: CASSPLRLNEKLFF; CDR3 DNA: TGTGCCAGCAGCCCACTGAGACTAAATGAAAAACTGTTTTTT
V gene: TRBV28; clone size: .; J gene: TRBJ2-1; CDR3 length: 16; D gene: .; CDR3 protein: CASSPARGASYNEQFF; CDR3 DNA: TGTGCCAGCAGCCCAGCCCGGGGGGCCTCCTACAATGAGCAGTTCTTC
V gene: TRBV7-8; clone size: .; J gene: TRBJ1-5; CDR3 length: 16; D gene: .; CDR3 protein: CASSSGGRVSNQPQHF; CDR3 DNA: TGTGCCAGCAGCTCTGGAGGCAGGGTCAGCAATCAGCCCCAGCATTTT
V gene: TRBV29-1; clone size: .; J gene: TRBJ2-1; CDR3 length: 15; D gene: .; CDR3 protein: CSVAEGLPSYNEQFF; CDR3 DNA: TGCAGCGTTGCCGAAGGCCTCCCCTCCTACAATGAGCAGTTCTTC
V gene: TRBV6-5; clone size: .; J gene: TRBJ1-2; CDR3 length: 14; D gene: TRBD1; CDR3 protein: CASSTRQGSWGYTF; CDR3 DNA: TGTGCCAGCAGCACAAGACAGGGTTCTTGGGGCTACACCTTC
V gene: TRBV6-5; clone size: once; J gene: TRBJ1-2; CDR3 length: 14; D gene: .; CDR3 protein: CASSYSRTVYGYTF; CDR3 DNA: TGTGCCAGCAGTTACTCCCGGACAGTCTATGGCTACACCTTC
V gene: TRBV10-3; clone size: .; J gene: TRBJ1-2; CDR3 length: 17; D gene: .; CDR3 protein: CAISEEGRGHTNYGYTF; CDR3 DNA: TGTGCCATCAGTGAGGAGGGAAGGGGACATACTAACTATGGCTACACCTTC
V gene: TRBV7-2; clone size: .; J gene: TRBJ2-1; CDR3 length: 15; D gene: .; CDR3 protein: CASRPGGGATPREFF; CDR3 DNA: TGTGCCAGCCGCCCGGGAGGGGGCGCAACACCTCGGGAGTTCTTC
V gene: TRBV4-1; clone size: .; J gene: TRBJ1-5; CDR3 length: 14; D gene: .; CDR3 protein: CASSQAGGVQPQHF; CDR3 DNA: TGCGCCAGCAGCCAAGCGGGGGGGGTTCAGCCCCAGCATTTT
V gene: TRBV19; clone size: .; J gene: TRBJ1-2; CDR3 length: 15; D gene: .; CDR3 protein: CASSIGRGVTYGYTF; CDR3 DNA: TGTGCCAGTAGTATAGGGAGAGGGGTTACCTATGGCTACACCTTC
V gene: TRBV13; clone size: .; J gene: TRBJ1-6; CDR3 length: 15; D gene: .; CDR3 protein: CASSYGQGDNSPLHF; CDR3 DNA: TGTGCCAGCAGCTACGGGCAGGGAGATAATTCACCCCTCCACTTT
V gene: TRBV10-3; clone size: .; J gene: TRBJ1-1; CDR3 length: 13; D gene: .; CDR3 protein: CAISSTGNTEAFF; CDR3 DNA: TGTGCCATCAGTTCGACAGGGAACACTGAAGCTTTCTTT
V gene: TRBV11-3; clone size: .; J gene: TRBJ1-3; CDR3 length: 16; D gene: TRBD1; CDR3 protein: CASSLRQGSSGNTIYF; CDR3 DNA: TGTGCCAGCAGCCTAAGACAGGGATCGTCTGGAAACACCATATATTTT
V gene: TRBV5-1; clone size: .; J gene: TRBJ1-1; CDR3 length: 19; D gene: .; CDR3 protein: CASSGSLGDLRPMNTEAFF; CDR3 DNA: TGCGCCAGCAGCGGCTCCCTAGGAGACCTCCGGCCCATGAACACTGAAGCTTTCTTT
V gene: TRBV2; clone size: .; J gene: TRBJ1-5; CDR3 length: 14; D gene: .; CDR3 protein: CASKTRDVSQPQHF; CDR3 DNA: TGTGCCAGCAAGACCCGGGACGTTAGTCAGCCCCAGCATTTT
V gene: TRBV18; clone size: .; J gene: TRBJ1-1; CDR3 length: 12; D gene: .; CDR3 protein: CASSLSGGEAFF; CDR3 DNA: TGTGCCAGCTCACTCTCGGGGGGAGAGGCTTTCTTT
V gene: TRBV7-9; clone size: few; J gene: TRBJ2-2; CDR3 length: 14; D gene: .; CDR3 protein: CASSSNLVAGELFF; CDR3 DNA: TGTGCCAGCAGCAGCAACTTAGTTGCCGGGGAGCTGTTTTTT
V gene: TRBV12-3/TRBV12-4; clone size: .; J gene: TRBJ2-7; CDR3 length: 13; D gene: .; CDR3 protein: CASSLSGSHEQYF; CDR3 DNA: TGTGCCAGCAGTTTATCGGGTAGCCACGAGCAGTACTTC
V gene: TRBV7-9; clone size: .; J gene: TRBJ2-7; CDR3 length: 17; D gene: .; CDR3 protein: CASSLVRDRSEWDEQYF; CDR3 DNA: TGTGCCAGCAGCTTAGTCCGCGATCGGTCCGAATGGGACGAGCAGTACTTC
V gene: TRBV4-3; clone size: .; J gene: TRBJ2-2; CDR3 length: 13; D gene: .; CDR3 protein: CASSQIRTGELFF; CDR3 DNA: TGCGCCAGCAGCCAAATAAGGACCGGGGAGCTGTTTTTT
V gene: TRBV27; clone size: .; J gene: TRBJ2-6; CDR3 length: 17; D gene: .; CDR3 protein: CASSLLGQPSGANVLTF; CDR3 DNA: TGTGCCAGCAGTTTATTGGGACAACCCTCTGGGGCCAACGTCCTGACTTTC
V gene: TRBV15; clone size: .; J gene: TRBJ2-7; CDR3 length: 14; D gene: .; CDR3 protein: CATSRDIRAGEQYF; CDR3 DNA: TGTGCCACCAGCAGAGATATTAGGGCGGGAGAGCAGTACTTC
V gene: TRBV13; clone size: once; J gene: TRBJ2-1; CDR3 length: 14; D gene: .; CDR3 protein: CASSLEVRASEQFF; CDR3 DNA: TGTGCCAGCAGCTTAGAGGTGCGGGCGAGTGAGCAGTTCTTC
V gene: TRBV11-2; clone size: .; J gene: TRBJ1-1; CDR3 length: 13; D gene: .; CDR3 protein: CASSLASRTEAFF; CDR3 DNA: TGTGCCAGCAGCTTAGCATCCAGGACTGAAGCTTTCTTT
V gene: TRBV11-3; clone size: few; J gene: TRBJ2-7; CDR3 length: 17; D gene: TRBD1; CDR3 protein: CASSLDPWDRGSYEQYF; CDR3 DNA: TGTGCCAGCAGCTTAGATCCCTGGGACAGGGGTAGCTACGAGCAGTACTTC
V gene: TRBV30; clone size: once; J gene: TRBJ2-7; CDR3 length: 13; D gene: .; CDR3 protein: CAWTKTTRSEQYF; CDR3 DNA: TGTGCCTGGACCAAGACTACTAGGTCCGAGCAGTACTTC
V gene: TRBV18; clone size: .; J gene: TRBJ2-7; CDR3 length: 15; D gene: TRBD1; CDR3 protein: CASSPAWDRASEQYF; CDR3 DNA: TGTGCCAGCTCACCAGCTTGGGACAGGGCCAGCGAGCAGTACTTC